One T cell receptor beta chain is described in this entry. Its antigen has not been determined. Relative to the germline gene, one junction end is altered; a read error may explain this. The CDR3 numbers 12 residues from cysteine through phenylalanine. Only the CDR3 region is kept as DNA, spanning 36 bases read in frame from base 1. According to the germline V gene, CDR1 reads MNHEY and CDR2 reads SVGAGI. The donors were healthy, HIV-negative adults with no recently reported acute infections or vaccinations. Every donor was a Caucasian adult living in Nashville, Tennessee, USA. CD4+ T cells were enriched by magnetic negative selection, after which naive cells were positively selected on CD45RA and the negative fraction was taken as the memory subset. Blood was obtained by leukapheresis, after which PBMCs were separated by Ficoll-Histopaque density gradient centrifugation and cryopreserved in liquid nitrogen vapor phase. Purity and quantity of every magnetically sorted T cell population were checked by analytical flow cytometry. Each sorted fraction had its genomic DNA isolated and then quantified by UV absorbance on a Nanodrop 2000c.

This entry is derived from a study of shared clonotypes between healthy human individuals (dated by TCRdb to the early 2020s). Study-level background: A couple of women and a few men aged 18 to 49 years were included in the cohort. For each donor, three plates each were used for CD4 naive and CD4 memory, two plates were used for CD8 naive, and one plate was used for CD8 memory. The study deeply sequenced blood TCR repertoires of about 5 healthy adults to estimate repertoire size and the extent of clonotype sharing between individuals. To increase sequencing depth and limit assay-specific biases, TCR repertoire library preparation and sequencing were carried out by different laboratories using diverse techniques. Per donor, leukapheresis produced somewhere between about 0.94 and 9 billion PBMCs. Overall results and qualifications from the work: Naive subsets generally had larger estimated clonotype richness than memory subsets. Rarefaction of sorted-subset datasets indicated incomplete sequencing despite the large sequencing depth. Roughly 5% of naive CD4, 3.5% of naive CD8, roughly 2.4% of memory CD4, and over 0.35% of memory CD8 clonotypes were shared across four donors. Compared with non-shared clonotypes, clonotypes shared by all four sorted-subset donors had higher generation probabilities. The genetic and exposure-history diversity represented was limited by the small number of donors. Sampling was restricted to blood, and TCR repertoires in tissue are likely to differ from TCR repertoires in blood. Pairwise subsampling led to the expectation that sequencing depth would affect the degree of clonotype sharing among donors.

Using the deep immunoSEQ assay, TCR CDR3 regions were amplified from genomic DNA by multiplex PCR. Extracted genomic DNA from each cell subset was spread evenly across all wells of several immunoSEQ 96-well plates, with each plate serving as a replicate. For sorted subsets, each replicate PCR was loaded with 200 ng genomic DNA, equivalent to 30,000 or so T cell genomes. The purified libraries were quantified using a Qubit 3.0 fluorometer, sized with a Bioanalyzer 2100, and then quantified again using the KAPA Library Quantification kit. Every immunoSEQ 96-well plate was sequenced on a dedicated single-read 150-cycle Illumina NextSeq 550 flow cell. The published analysis was carried out like this. Because the immunoSEQ output included only junctional sequences and no quality scores, the filtering could not be the same as the filtering used for full-length reads. To assign V/J genes and CDR3, sequences were annotated against IMGT germline references using PyIR, a Python wrapper for IgBLAST v1.9. Any read was removed if the V/J assignment was weak (E-value above 1e-6), the CDR3 was missing, or the read contained stop codons, out-of-frame junctions, or ambiguous translated residues. A V3J clonotype was defined by an identical inferred V gene, J gene, and CDR3 amino acid sequence. Percentage overlap between repertoires was computed as shared unique clonotypes divided by the size of the smaller repertoire. Three approaches were used to assess repertoire richness: RTK rarefaction, the Chao1 estimator, and Recon v2.1 estimates of unobserved clonotypes. Generation probabilities for all TCRbeta clonotypes obtained by the gDNA method from a few donors were computed using OLGA. TCRdb mirrors the immuneACCESS table, restricted to in-frame sequences. Some clones are absent from its copies; in checked studies, under half trace to an unresolved V gene, and the reason for the others is unknown. V and J calls and clone size come straight from that table; D and trimming were deduced from the DNA. Counted in this sample were some 350,000 clones; about 74% of them appeared once. The ten largest clones take up 10% of the sample.

The receptor was isolated from a man aged 25-45 years in good health. Sequenced input: memory CD4+ T cells sorted from blood. According to the study, the label for this sample's cell subset or site signals: CD45RA-negative fraction. In this chain, TRBV6-5 is recombined with TRBJ1-4; TRBD1 could be the D gene, as 5 bases match. The DNA reads TGTGCCAGCAGTACGAAGAATATGGTCAGGGACTTT. Its translation is CASSTKNMVRDF.